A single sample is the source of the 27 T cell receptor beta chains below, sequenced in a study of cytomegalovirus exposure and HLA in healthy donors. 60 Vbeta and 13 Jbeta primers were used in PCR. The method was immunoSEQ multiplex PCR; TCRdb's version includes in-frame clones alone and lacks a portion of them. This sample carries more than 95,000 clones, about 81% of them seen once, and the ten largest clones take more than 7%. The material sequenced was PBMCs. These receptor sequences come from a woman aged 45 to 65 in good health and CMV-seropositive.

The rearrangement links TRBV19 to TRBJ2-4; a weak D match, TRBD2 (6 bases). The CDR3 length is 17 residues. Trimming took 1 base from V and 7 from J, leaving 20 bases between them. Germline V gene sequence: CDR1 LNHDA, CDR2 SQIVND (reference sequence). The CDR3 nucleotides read TGTGCCAGTAGTATAGTAAGGACGGGGACTTTGGCGAACATTCAGTACTTC. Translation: CASSIVRTGTLANIQYF.

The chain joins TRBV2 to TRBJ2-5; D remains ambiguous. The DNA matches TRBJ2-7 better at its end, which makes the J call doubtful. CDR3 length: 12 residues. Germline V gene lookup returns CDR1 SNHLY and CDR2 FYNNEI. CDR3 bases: TGTGCCAGCAGTCCGTCCTCGATCGAGCAGTACTTC. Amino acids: CASSPSSIEQYF.

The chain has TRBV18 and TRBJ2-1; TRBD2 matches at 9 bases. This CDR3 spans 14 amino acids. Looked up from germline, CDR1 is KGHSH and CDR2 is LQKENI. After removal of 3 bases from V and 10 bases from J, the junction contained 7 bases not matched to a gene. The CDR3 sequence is CASSPLAGEGEQFF. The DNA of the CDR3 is TGTGCCAGCTCACCCTTAGCGGGAGAGGGGGAGCAGTTCTTC.

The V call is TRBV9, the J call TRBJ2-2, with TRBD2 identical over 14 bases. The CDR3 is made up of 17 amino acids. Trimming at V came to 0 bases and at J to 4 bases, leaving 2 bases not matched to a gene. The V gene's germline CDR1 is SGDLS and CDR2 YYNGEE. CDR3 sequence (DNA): TGTGCCAGCAGCGTAGGACTAGCGGGGGGGCCCACCGGGGAGCTGTTTTTT. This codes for CASSVGLAGGPTGELFF.

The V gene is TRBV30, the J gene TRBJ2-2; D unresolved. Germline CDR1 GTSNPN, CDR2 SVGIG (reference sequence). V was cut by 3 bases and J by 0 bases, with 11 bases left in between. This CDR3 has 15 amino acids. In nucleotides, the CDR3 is TGTGCCTGGAGCCCGACTCGAACGAACACCGGGGAGCTGTTTTTT. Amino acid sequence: CAWSPTRTNTGELFF.

CDR3 DNA: TGTGCCAGCAGCTTAGAAGTAGCCGGGGAGCTGTTTTTT. This codes for CASSLEVAGELFF. The V and J genes are TRBV7-2 and TRBJ2-2; D unclear. There are 13 residues in the CDR3. V was shortened by 1 base and J by 6 bases, with 6 bases between the two germline ends. CDR1 is SGHTA and CDR2 is FQGNSA in the germline V gene.

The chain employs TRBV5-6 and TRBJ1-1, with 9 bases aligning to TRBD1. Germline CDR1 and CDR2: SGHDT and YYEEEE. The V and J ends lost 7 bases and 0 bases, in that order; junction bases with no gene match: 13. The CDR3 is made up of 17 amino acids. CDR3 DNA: TGTGCCAGCTTTCCATCCCCCGGGACAGGGCTGAACACTGAAGCTTTCTTT. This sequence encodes CASFPSPGTGLNTEAFF.

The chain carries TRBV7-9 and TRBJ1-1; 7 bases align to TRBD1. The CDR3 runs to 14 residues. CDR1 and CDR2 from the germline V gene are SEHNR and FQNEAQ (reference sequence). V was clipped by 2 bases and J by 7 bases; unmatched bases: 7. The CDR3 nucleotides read TGTGCCAGCAGCTTACCGGGACAGATAATTGAAGCTTTCTTT. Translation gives CASSLPGQIIEAFF.

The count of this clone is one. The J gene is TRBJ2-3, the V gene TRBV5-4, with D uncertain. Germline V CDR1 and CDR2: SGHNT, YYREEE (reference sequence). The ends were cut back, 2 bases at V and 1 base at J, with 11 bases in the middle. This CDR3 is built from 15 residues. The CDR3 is CASSFRGRRTDTQYF. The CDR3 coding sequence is TGTGCCAGCAGCTTCAGAGGAAGGCGCACAGATACGCAGTATTTT.

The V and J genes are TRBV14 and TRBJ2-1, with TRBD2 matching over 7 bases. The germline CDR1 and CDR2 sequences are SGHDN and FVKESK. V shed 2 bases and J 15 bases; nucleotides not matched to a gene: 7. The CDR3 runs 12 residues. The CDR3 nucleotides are TGTGCCAGCAGCCAATGGGACTACCATCGGTTCTTC. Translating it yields CASSQWDYHRFF.

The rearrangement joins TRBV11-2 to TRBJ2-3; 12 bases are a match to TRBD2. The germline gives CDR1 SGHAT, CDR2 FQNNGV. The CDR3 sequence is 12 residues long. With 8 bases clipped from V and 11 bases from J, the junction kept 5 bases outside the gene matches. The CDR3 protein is CASLAGGPEQYF. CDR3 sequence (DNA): TGTGCCAGCCTAGCGGGGGGGCCGGAGCAGTATTTT.

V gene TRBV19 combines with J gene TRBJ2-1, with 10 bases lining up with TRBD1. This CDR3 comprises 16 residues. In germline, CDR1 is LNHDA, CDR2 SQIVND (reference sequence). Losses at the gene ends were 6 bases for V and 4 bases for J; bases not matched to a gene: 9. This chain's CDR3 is CASRGAGQGKYNEQFF. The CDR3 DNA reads TGTGCCAGTAGGGGGGCGGGACAGGGGAAATACAATGAGCAGTTCTTC. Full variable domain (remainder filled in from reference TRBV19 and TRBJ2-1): DGGITQSPKYLFRKEGQNVTLSCEQNLNHDAMYWYRQDPGQGLRLIYYSQIVNDFQKGDIAEGYSVSREKKESFPLTVTSAQKNPTAFYLCASRGAGQGKYNEQFFGPGTRLTVL.

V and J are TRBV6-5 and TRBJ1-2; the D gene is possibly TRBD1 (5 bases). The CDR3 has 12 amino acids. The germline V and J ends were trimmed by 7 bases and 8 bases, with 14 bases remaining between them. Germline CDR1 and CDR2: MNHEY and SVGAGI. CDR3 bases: TGTGCCAGCAAGCGGGACCCGGGGGGCTACACCTTC. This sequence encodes CASKRDPGGYTF.

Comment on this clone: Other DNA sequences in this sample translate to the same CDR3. DNA for the CDR3: TGTGCCAGCACGATGATAGCGGGAGGATTTCGTGAGCAGTACTTC. Translation gives CASTMIAGGFREQYF. The chain employs TRBV6-5 and TRBJ2-7; TRBD2 aligns across 10 bases. V lost 7 bases and J lost 7; bases outside the gene matches: 13. Germline loops: CDR1 MNHEY, CDR2 SVGAGI. This CDR3 is built from 15 residues.

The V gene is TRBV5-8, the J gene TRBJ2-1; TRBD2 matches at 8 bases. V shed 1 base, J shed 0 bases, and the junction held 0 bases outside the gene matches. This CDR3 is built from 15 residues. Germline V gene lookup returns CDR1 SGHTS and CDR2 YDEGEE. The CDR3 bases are TGTGCCAGCAGCTTGAGCGGGGGCTCCTACAATGAGCAGTTCTTC. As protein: CASSLSGGSYNEQFF.

CDR3 amino acids: CAASPGVGSYEQYF. The CDR3 bases are TGTGCCGCCAGCCCGGGGGTAGGGTCCTACGAGCAGTACTTC. The chain is built from TRBV7-2 and TRBJ2-7, with D perhaps matching TRBD2 (6 bases). This CDR3 is built from 14 residues. Germline V CDR1 and CDR2: SGHTA, FQGNSA. Trimming left V 11 bases short and J 1 base short, with 18 bases between. Variable domain in full (rest from reference TRBV7-2 and TRBJ2-7): GAGVSQSPSNKVTEKGKDVELRCDPISGHTALYWYRQSLGQGLEFLIYFQGNSAPDKSGLPSDRFSAERTGGSVSTLTIQRTQQEDSAVYLCAASPGVGSYEQYFGPGTRLTVT.

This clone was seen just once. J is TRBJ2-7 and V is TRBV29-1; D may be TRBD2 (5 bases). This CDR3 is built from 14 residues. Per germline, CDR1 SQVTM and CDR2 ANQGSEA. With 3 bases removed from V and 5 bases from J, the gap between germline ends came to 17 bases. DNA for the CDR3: TGCAGCGTTGATAAGGGAGATCGGTCCGACGAGCAGTACTTC. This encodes CSVDKGDRSDEQYF.

The CDR3 region has the DNA TGTGCCAGCAGTGTCCGATCGGACAGCTACTATGGCTACACCTTC. This codes for CASSVRSDSYYGYTF. This chain links TRBV6-1 with TRBJ1-2; D is perhaps TRBD1 (6 bases). This CDR3 has 15 amino acids. Trimming removed 4 bases at V and 3 bases at J, with 15 bases between. Per the germline V gene, CDR1 is MNHNS and CDR2 is SASEGT.

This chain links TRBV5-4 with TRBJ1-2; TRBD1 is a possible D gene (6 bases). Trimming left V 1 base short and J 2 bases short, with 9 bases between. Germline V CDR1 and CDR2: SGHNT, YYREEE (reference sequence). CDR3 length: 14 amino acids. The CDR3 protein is CASSLIQGNYGYTF. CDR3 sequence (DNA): TGTGCCAGCAGCTTGATCCAGGGGAACTATGGCTACACCTTC.

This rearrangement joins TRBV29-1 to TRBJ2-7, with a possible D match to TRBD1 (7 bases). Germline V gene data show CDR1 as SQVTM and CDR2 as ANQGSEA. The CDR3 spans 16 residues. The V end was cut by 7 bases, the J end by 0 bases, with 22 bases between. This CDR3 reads CSATGTAGGLSYEQYF. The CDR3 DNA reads TGCAGCGCTACCGGGACAGCCGGAGGGCTCTCCTACGAGCAGTACTTC.

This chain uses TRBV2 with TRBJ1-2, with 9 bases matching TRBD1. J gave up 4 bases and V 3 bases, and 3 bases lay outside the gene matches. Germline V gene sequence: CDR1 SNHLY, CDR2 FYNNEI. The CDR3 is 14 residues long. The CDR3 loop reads CASSENRGPYGYTF. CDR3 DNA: TGTGCCAGCAGTGAGAACAGGGGGCCCTATGGCTACACCTTC.

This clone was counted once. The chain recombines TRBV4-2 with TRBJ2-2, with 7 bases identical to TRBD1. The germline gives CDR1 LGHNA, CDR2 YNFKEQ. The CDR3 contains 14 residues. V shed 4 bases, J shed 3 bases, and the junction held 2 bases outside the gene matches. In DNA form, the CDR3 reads TGTGCCAGCAGCCCGGGACAGCACACCGGGGAGCTGTTTTTT. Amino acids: CASSPGQHTGELFF.

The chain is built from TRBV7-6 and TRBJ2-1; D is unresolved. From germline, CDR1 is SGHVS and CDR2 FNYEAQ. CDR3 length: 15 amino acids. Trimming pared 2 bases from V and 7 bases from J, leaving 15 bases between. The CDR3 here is CASSLSPGSTNEQFF. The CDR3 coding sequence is TGTGCCAGCAGCTTATCCCCCGGGTCCACGAATGAGCAGTTCTTC.

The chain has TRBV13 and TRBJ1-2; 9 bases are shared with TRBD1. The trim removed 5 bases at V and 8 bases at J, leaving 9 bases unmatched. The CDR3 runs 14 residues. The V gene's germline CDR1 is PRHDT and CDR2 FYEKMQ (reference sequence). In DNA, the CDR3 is TGTGCCAGCAGCGTCCGGGACAGGGTTGAGGGCTACACCTTC. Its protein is CASSVRDRVEGYTF.

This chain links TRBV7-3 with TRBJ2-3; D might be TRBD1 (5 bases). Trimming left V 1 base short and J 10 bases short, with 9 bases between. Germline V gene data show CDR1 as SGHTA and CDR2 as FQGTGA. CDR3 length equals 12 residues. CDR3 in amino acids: CASSLKVGPQYF. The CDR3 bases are TGTGCCAGCAGCTTAAAAGTGGGGCCGCAGTATTTT.

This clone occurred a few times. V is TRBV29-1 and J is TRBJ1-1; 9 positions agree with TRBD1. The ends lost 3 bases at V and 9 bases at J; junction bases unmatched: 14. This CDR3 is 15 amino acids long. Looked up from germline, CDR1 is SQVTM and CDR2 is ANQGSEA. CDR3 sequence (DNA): TGCAGCGTTGAGTGGGAGAACAGGGGGCGAGGTAAAGCTTTCTTT. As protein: CSVEWENRGRGKAFF.

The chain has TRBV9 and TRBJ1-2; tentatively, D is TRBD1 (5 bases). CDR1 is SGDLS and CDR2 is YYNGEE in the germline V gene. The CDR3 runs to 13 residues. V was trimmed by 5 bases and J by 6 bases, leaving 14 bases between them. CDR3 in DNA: TGTGCCAGCAGAAGAGATAAAGGGGATGGCTACACCTTC. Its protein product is CASRRDKGDGYTF.